This TCR beta chain derives from a study of T cell responses to AZD1222 COVID-19 vaccine. Study information: Some second doses came at about 4 weeks and others at about 12 weeks; these were pooled. Study-level points and caveats: The peak T cell response came first, and repertoires were sampled only after it. Nearly half of spike-specific TCRs reportedly target variant regions that are unmutated in the B.1.351 and B.1.1.7 variants. Elevations in Spike-specific TCR breadth and depth followed administration of two AZD1222 doses.

About this clone: Its target is not known.

Measured with immunoSEQ multiplex PCR; TCRdb has only the in-frame clones, and not every one. This table holds about 120,000 clones, just over 90% found once. V was trimmed by 2 bases and J by 8 bases, leaving 13 bases between them. From germline, CDR1 is SGHDT and CDR2 YYEEEE. The CDR3 has 13 amino acids. The sequences come from peripheral blood, collected on day 0 of AZD1222 vaccination. The chain links TRBV5-6 to TRBJ1-2, with D possibly TRBD1 on 5 matching bases. The TCR was taken from an adult in good health. Here the CDR3 reads CASSFGRGGGYTF. The CDR3 DNA reads TGTGCCAGCAGCTTCGGGAGGGGTGGGGGCTACACCTTC.